The entry below describes one T cell receptor beta chain. In its sample, this clone was seen a few times. The antigen this receptor binds is unknown. No per-base quality is available; no much larger clone lies one base away. Lesional scalp punch biopsies and peripheral blood were collected from alopecia areata patients. After PBMCs were isolated by density centrifugation and stained for CD3, CD4 and CD8, a FACSAria was used to sort CD4+ and CD8+ T cells. Alopecia areata patients who were not treated were recruited through a multicenter biomarker study. In four to six patients from the biomarker study, the blood CD8+ T cells went through an additional sort into NKG2D-low and NKG2D-high fractions. Libraries came from the immunoSEQ multiplex PCR assay. For TCR sequencing, RNA was extracted from every sample and reverse transcribed into cDNA to serve as template. SuperScript III was used for first-strand cDNA synthesis, primed with a 2:1 mix of oligo-dT and random hexamers. A synthetic immune receptor repertoire was used to gauge amplification bias, and whatever bias remained was removed computationally. As for the authors' bioinformatics: Raw reads were preprocessed to remove errors, and CDR3 was defined according to IMGT conventions as the region from the conserved cysteine to phenylalanine. To get clonality, Shannon entropy was normalized by log2 of the number of productive unique TCRs and the result was subtracted from 1. Scalp TCRbeta sequences were cross-referenced with sorted blood CD4 and CD8 repertoires so that the CD4 or CD8 identity of scalp clones could be inferred. As stored in TCRdb, this immuneACCESS dataset retains in-frame rearrangements with V and J assigned. A fraction of the clones does not appear; measured against another copy, unresolved V genes explain less than half of the discrepancy, and the remainder lacks a known reason. That table furnishes V, J and clone size, whereas the DNA furnished D and trimming. The sample table holds approximately 130,000 clones, of which about 51% were seen once. The ten most abundant clones make up roughly a tenth of the sample.

The sample is drawn from a study of CD8+ T cells in alopecia areata listed by TCRdb under 2018. Some background on the complete study: The study used high-throughput TCRbeta sequencing to examine T cell clonal expansion in alopecia areata, in both the C3H/HeJ mouse model and human patients. RNA came from the PAXgene miRNA kit for fixed scalp, the miRNeasy kit for PBMCs, and the RNeasy kit for mouse skin. Clonality in the scalp was compared among normal scalp (n=4), patchy alopecia areata scalp (n=8), and alopecia totalis/universalis scalp (n=8). Scalp tissue and sorted CD4+ and CD8+ peripheral blood T cells from patchy and totalis/universalis alopecia areata patients and from healthy controls were covered by human TCRbeta sequencing. Amplification of TCRbeta CDR3 regions was done by immunoSEQ multiplex PCR using 35 Vbeta forward primers and 13 Jbeta reverse primers. The full study reports these points: Shared TCR sequences between patients were less evident than in mice, which may be partly attributable to HLA diversity in the patient population. Scalp TCR repertoire analysis is complicated because resident alphabeta T cells in normal human skin are also sequenced, whereas mouse skin is dominated by gammadelta T cells. Lesional scalp, especially in alopecia totalis/universalis, showed higher clonality and more expanded CD8+ clones than normal scalp, suggesting antigenic drive.

V lost 8 bases and J lost 3 bases; the stretch between them is 17 bases long. Including cysteine and phenylalanine, the CDR3 has 14 amino acids. Only the CDR3 DNA stays, 42 bases, in frame from base 1. In the germline V gene, CDR1 corresponds to SNHLY and CDR2 to FYNNEI. The sequence joins TRBV2 to TRBJ2-7, with the D call tentatively TRBD1 or TRBD2, each fitting 6 bases. This receptor was taken from a human donor with alopecia areata. Sequences were obtained from NKG2D-low CD8+ T cells sorted from blood. Per the publication, the cell subset or site label means: sorted CD8+ NKG2D-low blood T cells. Here the CDR3 is given as CASGLGGVLYEQYF. The nucleotide sequence is given as TGTGCCAGCGGATTGGGGGGCGTCCTCTACGAGCAGTACTTC. Beyond the CDR3, the reference TRBV2 and TRBJ2-7 genes provide the residues; the full variable domain reads: EPEVTQTPSHQVTQMGQEVILRCVPISNHLYFYWYRQILGQKVEFLVSFYNNEISEKSEIFDDQFSVERPDGSNFTLKIRSTKLEDSAMYFCASGLGGVLYEQYFGPGTRLTVT.